The rows below give T cell receptor beta chains drawn from one sample of a study of graft-versus-host responses after intestinal transplantation. Sequencing was performed with immunoSEQ multiplex PCR; in TCRdb, only in-frame clones are kept and a portion is missing. The sample includes approximately 12,000 clones, 76% seen only once; the top ten take roughly 10%. The input for sequencing was ileum tissue, taken 23 days after intestinal transplant. These receptors were obtained from a human patient who received an intestinal transplant, so some T cells may come from the graft donor. Each CDR3 is given without its conserved first and last residue. The order of the fields is V gene, clone size, J gene, CDR3 protein. Part of the rows lack a size; the others show once, few, many or a class for expanded clones.

TRBV9,.,TRBJ2-3,ASSPRRTDTQY
TRBV2,.,TRBJ2-1,ATNRRVTSGSYNEQF
TRBV10-1,.,TRBJ2-1,ASNRGGSYNEQF
TRBV6-5,.,TRBJ1-2,ASSTDQGVTYGYT
TRBV7-2,.,TRBJ1-2,ASSLDVAGPRYGYT
TRBV29-1,.,TRBJ2-3,SAGPETGALDTQY
TRBV11-1,.,TRBJ1-2,ASSLVGDYGYT
TRBV6-5,.,TRBJ1-1,ASSFTGVNTEAF
TRBV4-1,.,TRBJ2-1,ASSQSLATSYNEQF
TRBV4-2,.,TRBJ1-1,ASSQFTGGTEAF
TRBV19,.,TRBJ2-1,ASSITLRNEQF
TRBV6-6,once,TRBJ2-7,ASRGVKGESYEQY
TRBV4-1,.,TRBJ1-4,ASSQGVGQGATNEKLF
TRBV28,large,TRBJ2-7,ASSLFQGQTVYEQY
TRBV10-2,.,TRBJ1-1,ASSGFIRTGRNTEAF
TRBV5-5,.,TRBJ1-1,ASSLVTNTEAF
TRBV6-5,.,TRBJ2-1,ASSYSRSYNEQF
TRBV9,.,TRBJ2-5,ASSVNRDYLQETQY
TRBV4-1,.,TRBJ1-2,ASSQGYRGSLYGYT
TRBV7-9,.,TRBJ1-2,ASSLFPNNGNYGYT
TRBV5-1,large,TRBJ1-1,ASSLYGTVEAF
TRBV28,.,TRBJ2-7,ASSLPPTSSEQY
TRBV4-2,.,TRBJ2-1,ASSPTPSGGYNEQF
TRBV29-1,.,TRBJ2-1,SVADRHYNEQF
TRBV7-2,.,TRBJ1-5,ASSLDGTVYSNQPQH
TRBV13,.,TRBJ2-7,ASSARGSYEQY
TRBV28,.,TRBJ1-2,ASSLRFYGYT
TRBV5-6,few,TRBJ2-3,ASSLGASTDTQY
TRBV6-1,once,TRBJ1-5,ASSSGTGGDQPQH
TRBV9,.,TRBJ1-2,ASSDQAKGYGYT
TRBV4-1,.,TRBJ2-7,ASSLAPGDPSYEQY
TRBV28,.,TRBJ1-2,ASTAGQGNGYT
TRBV7-9,.,TRBJ1-3,ASGQGATVGNTIY
TRBV2,few,TRBJ1-1,ASSEVRNTEAF
TRBV30,.,TRBJ2-7,AWSVHTGEQY
TRBV27,.,TRBJ2-1,ASSLSAGVLYNEQF
TRBV7-6,few,TRBJ2-7,ASSSKRESDEQY
TRBV9,few,TRBJ2-7,ASSGWGAPGGRGNSYEQY
TRBV14,.,TRBJ1-6,ASSLRQGGSPLH
TRBV12-2,.,TRBJ2-7,ASRLGGVVNEQY
TRBV7-9,once,TRBJ2-7,ASSFQGEQY
TRBV4-3,few,TRBJ1-4,ASSPRGATNEKLF
TRBV4-3,.,TRBJ2-6,ASSQGGSGANVLT
TRBV11-1,.,TRBJ2-1,ASSLRPSGIYNEQF
TRBV4-2,.,TRBJ1-1,ASSPGPRDTEAF
TRBV6-6,few,TRBJ1-1,ASSRQNTEAF
TRBV27,.,TRBJ2-7,ASSFGPSYEQY
TRBV28,.,TRBJ1-1,ASSLIRGGGAF
TRBV7-9,.,TRBJ2-1,ASSTTVSSYNEQF
TRBV5-1,.,TRBJ2-1,ASSLPGGSPKRGTYNEQF
TRBV19,few,TRBJ2-7,ASSIRTAYEQY
TRBV27,.,TRBJ1-2,ASSLFGQNYGYT
TRBV19,.,TRBJ1-1,ASRVRRSAEAF
TRBV18,.,TRBJ1-1,ASSLISGIEQTEAF
TRBV4-3,.,TRBJ1-5,ASSPFSNQPQH
TRBV28,.,TRBJ2-7,ASSNPADEQY
TRBV7-4,few,TRBJ2-7,ASSLTTASYEQY
TRBV5-5,.,TRBJ1-3,ASSFFGGAADIGNTIY
TRBV6-1,.,.,ASRLTGATYEQY